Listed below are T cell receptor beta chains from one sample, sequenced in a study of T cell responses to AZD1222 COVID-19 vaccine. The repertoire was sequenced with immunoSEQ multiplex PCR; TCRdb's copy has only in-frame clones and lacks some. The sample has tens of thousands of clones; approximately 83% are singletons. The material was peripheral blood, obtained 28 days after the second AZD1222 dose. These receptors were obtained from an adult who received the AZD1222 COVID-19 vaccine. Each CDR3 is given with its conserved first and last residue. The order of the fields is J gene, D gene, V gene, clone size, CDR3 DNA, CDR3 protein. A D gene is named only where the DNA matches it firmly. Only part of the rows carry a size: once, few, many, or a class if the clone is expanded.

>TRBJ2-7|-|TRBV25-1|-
TGTGCCAGCAGCGACCTGGTCCCGCCCTACGAGCAGTACTTC
CASSDLVPPYEQYF
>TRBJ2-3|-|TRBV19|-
TGTGCCAGTAGTATTAGCGGTGCTAGCACAGATACGCAGTATTTT
CASSISGASTDTQYF
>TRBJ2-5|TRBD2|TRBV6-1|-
TGTGCCAGCAGTGTGGGACTAGCGGGGGGGCGGCGGTTTAGTTTGGAGACCCAGTACTTC
CASSVGLAGGRRFSLETQYF
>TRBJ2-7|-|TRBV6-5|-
TGTGCCATTCCGGGACCGTACTACGAGCAGTACTTC
CAIPGPYYEQYF
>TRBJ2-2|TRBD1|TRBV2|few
TGTGCCAGCAGTGAAGGGAGACAGGGTAACACCGGGGAGCTGTTTTTT
CASSEGRQGNTGELFF
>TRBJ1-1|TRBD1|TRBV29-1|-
TGCAGCGGCGGACAGGGTGGTGAAGCTTTCTTT
CSGGQGGEAFF
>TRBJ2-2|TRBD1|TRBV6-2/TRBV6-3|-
TGTGCCAGCAGCAGACAGGGGGAGAGCTCGCTGTTTTTT
CASSRQGESSLFF
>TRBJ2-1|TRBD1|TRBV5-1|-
TGCGCCAGCAGACCTCCTGAGGGGGCCTCCTACAATGAGCAGTTCTTC
CASRPPEGASYNEQFF
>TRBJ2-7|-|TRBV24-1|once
TGTGCCACCAGTGATGGGACCATGGGACGATCCTACGAGCAGTACTTC
CATSDGTMGRSYEQYF
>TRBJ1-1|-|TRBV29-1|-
TGCAGCGTACTATTTGGCGGCACTGAAGCTTTCTTT
CSVLFGGTEAFF
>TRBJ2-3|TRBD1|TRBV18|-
TGTGCCAGCCCCCCTACAGGGGGACTCACAGATACGCAGTATTTT
CASPPTGGLTDTQYF
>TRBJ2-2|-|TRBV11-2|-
TGTGCCAGCAGCTTCTCAGCGCCCGGGGAGCTGTTTTTT
CASSFSAPGELFF
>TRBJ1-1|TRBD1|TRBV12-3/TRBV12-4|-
TGTGCCAGCAGTCGGACAGGGGGAACTGAAGCTTTCTTT
CASSRTGGTEAFF
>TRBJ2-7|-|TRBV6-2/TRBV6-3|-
TGTGCCAGCAGTTACCGGACAGTATACGAGCAGTACTTC
CASSYRTVYEQYF
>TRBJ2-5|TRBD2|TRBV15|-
TGTGCCACCAGCAGAGACCCCGGACTAGCGGGGGTGTCCGTGGAGACCCAGTACTTC
CATSRDPGLAGVSVETQYF
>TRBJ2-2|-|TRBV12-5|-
TGTGCTAGTGGTTTGGGAGAGCGGGACACCGGGGAGCTGTTTTTT
CASGLGERDTGELFF
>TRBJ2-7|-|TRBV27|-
TGTGCCAGCAGTCCCGGACTCTTCTACGAGCAGTACTTC
CASSPGLFYEQYF
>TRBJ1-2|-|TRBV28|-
TGTGCCAGTGAGACGTGGGGGAGAGAGGGTGGCTACACCTTC
CASETWGREGGYTF
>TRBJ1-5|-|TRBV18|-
TGTGCCAGCTCACCAAGGTCCCAGGGGAAGCGCAATCAGCCCCAGCATTTT
CASSPRSQGKRNQPQHF
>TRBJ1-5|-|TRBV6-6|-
TGTGCCAGCAGTTACCAGGGGCATCAGCCCCAGCATTTT
CASSYQGHQPQHF
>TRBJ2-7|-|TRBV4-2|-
TGTGCCAGCAGCCATCCCGGGGGAAGGGGGTACGAGCAGTACTTC
CASSHPGGRGYEQYF
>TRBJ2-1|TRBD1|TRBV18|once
TGTGCCAGCTCACCAAACACAGGGGTAATCTACAATGAGCAGTTCTTC
CASSPNTGVIYNEQFF
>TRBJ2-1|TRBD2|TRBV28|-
TGTGCCAGCAGTCCCCTCACTAGCGGCCTATACAATGAGCAGTTCTTC
CASSPLTSGLYNEQFF
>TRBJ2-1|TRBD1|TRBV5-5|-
TGTGCCAGCAGTCCCGGGACAGGCAATGAGCAGTTCTTC
CASSPGTGNEQFF
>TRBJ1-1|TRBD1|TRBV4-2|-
TGTGCCAGCAGCCCAGACGGGGGACGGGACAGGGGTCCGCAGGGCACTGAAGCTTTCTTT
CASSPDGGRDRGPQGTEAFF
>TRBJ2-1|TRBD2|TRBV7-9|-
TGTGCCAGCAGCTTGATAGGACTAGCGGGGAATGAGCAGTTCTTC
CASSLIGLAGNEQFF
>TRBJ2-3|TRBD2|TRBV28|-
TGTGCCAGCAGTTTAGGGACTAGCGGGGCAGATACGCAGTATTTT
CASSLGTSGADTQYF
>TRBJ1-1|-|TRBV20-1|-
TGCAGTGCTGCCGGATACGAAGCTTTCTTT
CSAAGYEAFF
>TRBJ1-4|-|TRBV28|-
TGTGCCAGCAGCCTGACGGTTGGTGAAAAACTGTTTTTT
CASSLTVGEKLFF
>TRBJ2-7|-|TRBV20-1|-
TGCAGTGCTAGTCTGACGCAGGGACCCTCCTACGAGCAGTACTTC
CSASLTQGPSYEQYF
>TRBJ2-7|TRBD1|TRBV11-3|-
TGTGCCAGCAGCCCGGGACAGGGGAGCTCCTACGAGCAGTACTTC
CASSPGQGSSYEQYF
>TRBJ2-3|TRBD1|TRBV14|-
TGTGCCAGCAGCCAAGGCCCGGGACAGGGGGCAGGAGATACGCAGTATTTT
CASSQGPGQGAGDTQYF
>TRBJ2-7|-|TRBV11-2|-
TGTGCCAGCAGCTTAGAACACGACAGCTACGAGCAGTACTTC
CASSLEHDSYEQYF
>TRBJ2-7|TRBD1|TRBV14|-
TGTGCCAGCAGCCGGGACTGGGACAGGGCCTCACCCCAGTACTTC
CASSRDWDRASPQYF
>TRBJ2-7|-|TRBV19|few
TGTGCCAGTAGTATCATACAGGGCTCCGAGCAGTACTTC
CASSIIQGSEQYF
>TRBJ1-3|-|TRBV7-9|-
TGTGCCAGCAGCTTAAGTGCAGGGGTGGCCGGAAACACCATATATTTT
CASSLSAGVAGNTIYF
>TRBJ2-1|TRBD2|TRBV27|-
TGTGCCAGCAGTTTATTTAGCGGGGGCCCAGTTAACAATGAGCAGTTCTTC
CASSLFSGGPVNNEQFF
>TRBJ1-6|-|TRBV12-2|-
TGTGCAAGTCGCTTTCCCCAACTCCACTTT
CASRFPQLHF
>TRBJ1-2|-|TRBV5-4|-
TGTGCCAGCAGCTTCGGACAGAACAACTATGGCTACACCTTC
CASSFGQNNYGYTF
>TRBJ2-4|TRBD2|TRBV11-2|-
TGTGCCAGCAGCGGGCGGGGGGGAGTAGCCAAAAACATTCAGTACTTC
CASSGRGGVAKNIQYF
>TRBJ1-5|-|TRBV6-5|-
TGTGCCAGCAGAATGTCAGGGCGACAGTCCCAGCATTTT
CASRMSGRQSQHF